This TCR beta chain was obtained from a study of CD8 T cells in ankylosing spondylitis. Study-wide results and caveats: Disease-linked clones reportedly concentrated significantly in matched ankylosing spondylitis synovial fluid. Seemingly characteristic of ankylosing spondylitis blood was a TCR beta motif consisting of fewer than 10 highly homologous variants. In the blood and synovial fluid of reactive arthritis, some motif variants had been previously reported. With a CD8+ phenotype, disease-linked clones were relatively rare in peripheral blood.

Details on this clonotype: Antigen: not known. The junction does not match germline at one end; this may be a read error.

This CDR3 region has 15 residues. Per germline, CDR1 SGHRS and CDR2 YFSETQ. Libraries of TCR beta came from quantitative 5'-RACE with molecular barcodes. Each CDR3 protein gets one entry after TCRdb re-called the 5' RACE reads with MiXCR. The top ten hold over 15% of the sample, which has roughly 700,000 distinct CDR3 sequences, 15% to 20% seen once. V and J are TRBV5-1 and TRBJ2-1; TRBD2 agrees at 12 bases. The origin of this receptor is a male donor with ankylosing spondylitis. Sequenced input: blood, either unsorted or a sorted T cell fraction (not recorded which). The CDR3 reads CASSLWTSGNNGQFF. The CDR3, as DNA: TGCGCCAGCAGCTTATGGACTAGCGGGAACAATGGGCAGTTCTTC.